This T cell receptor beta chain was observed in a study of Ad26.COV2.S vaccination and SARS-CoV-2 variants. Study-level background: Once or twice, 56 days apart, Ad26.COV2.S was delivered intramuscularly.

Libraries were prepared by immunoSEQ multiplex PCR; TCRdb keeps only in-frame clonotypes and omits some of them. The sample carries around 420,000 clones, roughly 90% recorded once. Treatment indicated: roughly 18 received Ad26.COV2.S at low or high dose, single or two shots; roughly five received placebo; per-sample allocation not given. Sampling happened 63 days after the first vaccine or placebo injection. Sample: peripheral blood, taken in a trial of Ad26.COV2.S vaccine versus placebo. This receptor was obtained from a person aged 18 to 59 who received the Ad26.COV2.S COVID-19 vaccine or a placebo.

The CDR3 reads CASSQQPGGRKTQYF. DNA of the CDR3: TGTGCCAGCAGCCAACAACCAGGGGGTCGCAAGACCCAGTACTTC. The chain joins TRBV3-1 (or the pseudogene TRBV3-2) to TRBJ2-5, with 7 bases identical to TRBD1. Germline V gives CDR1 LGHDT, CDR2 YNNKEL (reference sequence). The CDR3 is 15 amino acids. Losses at the gene ends were 2 bases for V and 6 bases for J; bases not matched to a gene: 9.